Presented here are 3 T cell receptor beta chains from one specimen sequenced in a study of response to subunit inactivated influenza vaccine. TCRdb reanalysed the RT-PCR reads using MiXCR and keeps one entry per CDR3 protein. This table holds about 540,000 distinct CDR3 sequences, 14% found once. The sample in question was PBMCs from blood, obtained roughly 12 days after vaccination. These receptors were obtained from a man aged 45 to 65 who received an inactivated influenza vaccine.

J is TRBJ1-4 and V is TRBV11-2; 9 nucleotides match TRBD1. Per germline, CDR1 SGHAT and CDR2 FQNNGV. The CDR3 has 13 amino acids. Trimming took 6 bases from V and 8 from J; bases not matched to a gene: 4. CDR3 DNA sequence: TGTGCCAGCAGACAGGGGGCACGGGAAAAACTGTTTTTT. Translating gives CASRQGAREKLFF.

The chain employs TRBV18 and TRBJ1-4; 8 nucleotides agree with TRBD1. The CDR3 extends over 19 amino acids. CDR1 is KGHSH and CDR2 is LQKENI in the germline V gene. V shed 1 base, J shed 0 bases, and the junction held 10 bases outside the gene matches. The CDR3 sequence: CASSPRNRTGSSTNEKLFF. The CDR3 DNA is TGTGCCAGCTCACCACGGAACCGGACAGGGAGCTCAACTAATGAAAAACTGTTTTTT.

The chain is built from TRBV7-6 and TRBJ1-3; no firm D call. CDR1 and CDR2 (germline): SGHVS, FNYEAQ. Trimming removed 4 bases at V and 2 bases at J, with 15 bases between. This CDR3 has 16 amino acids. The CDR3 coding sequence is TGTGCCAGCAGCTCTGCTAGCCGAGGAACTGGAAACACCATATATTTT. Residues: CASSSASRGTGNTIYF.